One sample yielded the 30 T cell receptor beta chains listed below, sequenced in a study of early T cells in non-severe SARS-CoV-2 infection. In TCRdb, the 5' RACE reads were re-called with MiXCR into one record per CDR3 protein. The sample includes more than 60,000 distinct CDR3 sequences, 12% of them seen just once. Source: whole blood, taken at baseline. All receptors derive from an adult who was a healthcare worker with PCR-confirmed SARS-CoV-2 infection or an uninfected control (not recorded which). The donor label of this sample is uncertain.

In its sample, this clonotype was seen many times. The genes are TRBV6-1 and TRBJ2-7; the D is unclear. The germline CDR1 and CDR2 sequences are MNHNS and SASEGT. The CDR3 is made up of 16 amino acids. Between the trimmed V and J ends, which lost 0 bases and 1 base, there was a span of 13 bases. The chain's CDR3 is CASSEAGILASYEQYV. CDR3 bases: TGTGCCAGCAGTGAAGCGGGGATCCTGGCATCCTACGAGCAGTACGTC.

There are many counts of this clonotype. The genes are TRBV27 and TRBJ2-2; the D gene is possibly TRBD2 (5 bases). The CDR3 has 13 amino acids. Trimming removed 8 bases from V and 8 bases from J, with 15 bases in between. Per germline, CDR1 MNHEY and CDR2 SMNVEV (reference sequence). CDR3 nucleotide sequence: TGTGCCAGCGGGCACGGGGTCTTGGGGGAGCTGTTTTTT. Translation gives CASGHGVLGELFF.

This clonotype was seen more than once but under ten times. The gene calls are TRBV2 and TRBJ2-5, with 12 positions matching TRBD2. CDR1 is SNHLY and CDR2 is FYNNEI in the germline V gene. The CDR3 extends over 17 amino acids. V was clipped by 3 bases and J by 5 bases; unmatched bases: 10. CDR3 amino acids: CASSDGLAGGKHETQYF. The CDR3 nucleotides are TGTGCCAGCAGTGATGGGCTAGCGGGGGGGAAACACGAGACCCAGTACTTC.

This clonotype was recorded a few times. CDR3 amino acids: CASSRVQGGNTGELFF. The CDR3 bases are TGTGCCAGCAGCCGGGTTCAGGGGGGTAACACCGGGGAGCTGTTTTTT. The chain employs TRBV7-6 and TRBJ2-2, with a weak D call TRBD1 (7 bases). This CDR3 is 16 amino acids long. V gave up 5 bases and J gave up 2 bases, with 15 bases separating them. Germline V lookup: CDR1 SGHVS, CDR2 FNYEAQ.

In its sample, this clonotype was seen a few times. This sequence joins TRBV10-2 and TRBJ2-2; possible D gene TRBD2, 5 bases. The CDR3 length is 15 residues. V was clipped by 6 bases and J by 0 bases, with 11 bases between them. CDR1 is WSHSY and CDR2 is SAAADI in the germline V gene. The CDR3 DNA follows: TGCGCCAGCAGGGACTCTTTAGCGAACACCGGGGAGCTGTTTTTT. It codes for CASRDSLANTGELFF.

Only a few counts were recorded for this clonotype. This chain joins TRBV7-3 and TRBJ1-6; 8 nucleotides agree with TRBD1. The germline CDR1 and CDR2 sequences are SGHTA and FQGTGA. J was trimmed by 10 bases and V by 5 bases; bases with no gene match: 4. CDR3 length equals 13 residues. In DNA form, the CDR3 reads TGTGCCAGCAGCCAGACAGGGGACTCACCCCTCCACTTT. Its protein product is CASSQTGDSPLHF.

In its sample, this clonotype was seen a few times. The chain carries TRBV7-2 and TRBJ1-6; unclear D gene. Germline V gives CDR1 SGHTA, CDR2 FQGNSA. Trimming took off 1 base at V and 4 bases at J, with 11 bases between the two ends. This CDR3 region has 16 residues. The CDR3 DNA follows: TGTGCCAGCAGCTTAGGCGCCAGCGCATATAATTCACCCCTCCACTTT. It codes for CASSLGASAYNSPLHF. Complete variable domain (other parts from reference TRBV7-2 and TRBJ1-6): GAGVSQSPSNKVTEKGKDVELRCDPISGHTALYWYRQSLGQGLEFLIYFQGNSAPDKSGLPSDRFSAERTGGSVSTLTIQRTQQEDSAVYLCASSLGASAYNSPLHFGNGTRLTVT.

A few counts support this clonotype. Here the CDR3 reads CASSDYRGNEQFF. The CDR3 DNA follows: TGCGCCAGCAGTGATTACCGAGGCAATGAGCAGTTCTTC. The rearrangement joins TRBV10-1 to TRBJ2-1, with D unresolved. The V gene's germline CDR1 is WNHNN and CDR2 SYGVQD (reference sequence). The CDR3 is 13 amino acids. V dropped 3 bases and J dropped 6 bases, with 9 bases sitting between them.

This clonotype showed up many times. The chain employs TRBV28 and TRBJ1-1, with a possible D match to TRBD1 (6 bases). CDR1 MDHEN and CDR2 SYDVKM come from the germline V gene. The V end was cut by 8 bases, the J end by 2 bases, with 15 bases between. This CDR3 contains 14 residues. CDR3 coding DNA: TGTGCCAGCCAAGAATGGACAGACAACACTGAAGCTTTCTTT. Encoded protein: CASQEWTDNTEAFF.

This clonotype was recorded many times. The chain carries TRBV20-1 and TRBJ2-1; D may be TRBD2 (6 bases). Per the germline V gene, CDR1 is DFQATT and CDR2 is SNEGSKA (reference sequence). The ends were cut back, 4 bases at V and 8 bases at J, with 24 bases in the middle. This CDR3 has 16 residues. CDR3 DNA sequence: TGCAGTGCTACCAAGAACCTTCGGGAGAGGTTCGATGAGCAGTTCTTC. As protein: CSATKNLRERFDEQFF.

There are a few counts of this clonotype. The chain employs TRBV4-1 and TRBJ2-1, with 7 nucleotides matching TRBD1. CDR1 and CDR2 (germline): MGHRA, YSYEKL. Losses at the gene ends were 3 bases for V and 6 bases for J; bases not matched to a gene: 11. This CDR3 has 16 residues. The DNA of the CDR3 is TGCGCCAGCAGCCATCCGCCGGGACAGTTGGGCAATGAGCAGTTCTTC. Translated, it gives CASSHPPGQLGNEQFF.

V gene TRBV12-3 or TRBV12-4 combines with J gene TRBJ2-1, with D perhaps given as TRBD1 or TRBD2 (6 bases each). V gave up 7 bases and J gave up 10 bases, with 14 bases separating them. The length of the CDR3 is 12 residues. CDR3: CASTPRGGEQFF. The CDR3 DNA follows: TGTGCCAGCACACCTCGAGGGGGGGAGCAGTTCTTC.

This clonotype has more than one count but fewer than ten. This chain uses TRBV5-1 with TRBJ2-5, with 7 positions matching TRBD1. Germline V CDR1 and CDR2: SGHRS, YFSETQ. The junction had 9 bases not matched to a gene; V was cut back by 3 bases and J by 1 base. The CDR3 is made up of 16 amino acids. CDR3: CASSYPDRALQETQYF. For the CDR3, the DNA is TGCGCCAGCAGCTACCCCGACAGGGCCCTCCAAGAGACCCAGTACTTC.

In regard to this clonotype: This clone may be a read error of a much larger clone one base away. The rearrangement uses TRBV29-1 and TRBJ2-3; 7 bases line up with TRBD1. The J call is uncertain, as TRBJ1-5 better fits the DNA end. The CDR3 consists of 14 residues. Germline V gives CDR1 SQVTM, CDR2 ANQGSEA. In DNA, the CDR3 is TGCAGCGTTGGGGGACTAGCGGGGACAGATACGCAGCATTTT. Encoded protein: CSVGGLAGTDTQHF.

Ten or more counts support this clonotype. This rearrangement joins TRBV3-1 to TRBJ2-3; D gene unclear. Germline V gene sequence: CDR1 LGHDT, CDR2 YNNKEL (reference sequence). V was shortened by 8 bases and J by 4 bases, with 7 bases between the two germline ends. This CDR3 has 11 residues. CDR3 residues: CASRGADTQYF. The CDR3 bases are TGTGCCAGCCGTGGCGCAGATACGCAGTATTTT.

This clonotype was counted many times. This chain uses TRBV7-9 with TRBJ2-1; a possible D gene is TRBD1 (5 bases). The germline V and J ends were trimmed by 0 bases and 7 bases, with 13 bases remaining between them. The CDR3 contains 15 residues. CDR1 is SEHNR, CDR2 FQNEAQ, per germline (reference sequence). The DNA for the CDR3 is TGTGCCAGCAGCTTAGCAGGGGCGCTACGGAATGAGCAGTTCTTC. It codes for CASSLAGALRNEQFF.

This chain connects TRBV11-2 to TRBJ2-4; D remains unclear. Trimming shortened V by 1 base and J by 2 bases, and 3 bases separated the two germline ends. The CDR3 runs 13 residues. Germline V gene lookup returns CDR1 SGHAT and CDR2 FQNNGV. CDR3 region: CASSLGPKNIQYF. The CDR3, as DNA: TGTGCCAGCAGCTTAGGACCCAAAAACATTCAGTACTTC. Combining the CDR3 with reference TRBV11-2 and TRBJ2-4 gives the whole variable domain EAGVAQSPRYKIIEKRQSVAFWCNPISGHATLYWYQQILGQGPKLLIQFQNNGVVDDSQLPKDRFSAERLKGVDSTLKIQPAKLEDSAVYLCASSLGPKNIQYFGAGTRLSVL.

This clonotype was seen only a few times. This sequence joins TRBV11-2 and TRBJ2-3; TRBD1 matches 10 bases. Germline CDR1 reads SGHAT; CDR2 reads FQNNGV. The CDR3 contains 18 residues. V lost 3 bases, J lost 2 bases, and 11 bases stayed unmatched. The CDR3 coding sequence is TGTGCCAGCAGCTTCAAAAAAGGGACAGGGGTGGCCACAGATACGCAGTATTTT. Protein sequence: CASSFKKGTGVATDTQYF.

The chain links TRBV12-3 or TRBV12-4 to TRBJ1-2; possible D gene TRBD1, 6 bases. Between the trimmed V and J ends, which lost 5 bases and 2 bases, there was a span of 15 bases. This CDR3 contains 15 residues. CDR3 amino acids: CASSHNRDTNYGYTF. In DNA form, the CDR3 reads TGTGCCAGCAGTCACAACCGGGACACAAACTATGGCTACACCTTC.

This clonotype showed up just a few times. The V gene is TRBV5-1, the J gene TRBJ2-5; TRBD1 is a possible D gene (5 bases). Germline CDR1 reads SGHRS; CDR2 reads YFSETQ. This CDR3 comprises 16 residues. Trimming pared 0 bases from V and 5 bases from J, leaving 17 bases between. The CDR3 reads CASSLAALTGHETQYF. DNA for the CDR3: TGCGCCAGCAGCTTGGCCGCTTTGACTGGACACGAGACCCAGTACTTC. The full variable domain, rest sourced from reference TRBV5-1 and TRBJ2-5, is KAGVTQTPRYLIKTRGQQVTLSCSPISGHRSVSWYQQTPGQGLQFLFEYFSETQRNKGNFPGRFSGRQFSNSRSEMNVSTLELGDSALYLCASSLAALTGHETQYFGPGTRLLVL.

This clonotype was observed many times. V and J are TRBV18 and TRBJ1-1, with TRBD1 identical over 7 bases. The CDR3 totals 14 residues. The germline CDR1 and CDR2 sequences are KGHSH and LQKENI. Losses at the gene ends were 2 bases for V and 1 base for J; bases not matched to a gene: 1. The CDR3 is CASSPDRANTEAFF. CDR3 DNA: TGTGCCAGCTCACCAGACAGGGCGAACACTGAAGCTTTCTTT.

The chain is built from TRBV5-4 and TRBJ2-1, with 14 bases lining up with TRBD2. CDR1 is SGHNT, CDR2 YYREEE, per germline (reference sequence). With 5 bases clipped from V and 7 bases from J, the junction kept 5 bases outside the gene matches. This CDR3 has 15 amino acids. The CDR3 DNA follows: TGTGCCAGCAGATCCGGGACTAGCGGGGGTAATGAGCAGTTCTTC. The encoded protein is CASRSGTSGGNEQFF.

The rearrangement joins TRBV6-5 to TRBJ2-1, with 11 bases aligning to TRBD1. Trimming cost V 5 bases and J 3 bases; bases outside gene matches: 6. Germline loops: CDR1 MNHEY, CDR2 SVGAGI. The CDR3 is 16 amino acids. This chain's CDR3 is CASSRAGTGGYNEQFF. CDR3 nucleotides: TGTGCCAGCAGTCGAGCGGGGACAGGGGGCTACAATGAGCAGTTCTTC.

The rearrangement uses TRBV5-5 and TRBJ2-1; 10 bases align to TRBD2. Looked up from germline, CDR1 is SGHKS and CDR2 is YYEKEE (reference sequence). The CDR3 is 13 amino acids. J lost 9 bases, V lost 2 bases, and 2 bases had no gene match. CDR3 amino acids: CASSLLAGIEQFF. The CDR3 DNA is TGTGCCAGCAGCTTACTAGCGGGGATTGAGCAGTTCTTC.

V gene TRBV6-5 combines with J gene TRBJ2-5, with no clear D. The CDR3 sequence is 11 residues long. V dropped 7 bases and J dropped 1 base, with 4 bases sitting between them. Germline assignment: CDR1 MNHEY and CDR2 SVGAGI. In nucleotides, the CDR3 is TGTGCCAGCAAGGGCCAAGAGACCCAGTACTTC. Translation: CASKGQETQYF.

Many counts were recorded for this clonotype. The chain combines TRBV13 with TRBJ2-1; D perhaps matches TRBD1 (5 bases). The germline V gene has CDR1 PRHDT and CDR2 FYEKMQ (reference sequence). V was cut by 5 bases and J by 10 bases, with 15 bases left in between. This CDR3 is 13 amino acids long. CDR3: CASSRAQVGEQFF. The CDR3 nucleotides read TGTGCCAGCAGCCGCGCACAGGTGGGGGAGCAGTTCTTC.

This clonotype was seen only a few times. The chain joins TRBV7-8 to TRBJ2-7, with unresolved D. This CDR3 region has 13 residues. Trimming pared 2 bases from V and 6 bases from J, leaving 11 bases between. Germline loops: CDR1 SGHVS, CDR2 FQNEAQ. CDR3 sequence reads: CASSLSKHLEQYV. CDR3 coding DNA: TGTGCCAGCAGCTTAAGTAAGCACCTCGAGCAGTACGTC.

The rearrangement uses TRBV11-2 and TRBJ2-5; TRBD2 might be the D (7 bases). The V end lost 3 bases, the J end lost 5 bases, and 16 bases lay between the germline ends. Germline loops: CDR1 SGHAT, CDR2 FQNNGV. The CDR3 consists of 15 residues. In nucleotides, the CDR3 is TGTGCCAGCAGCTTTGGATCGGGGGGCCTTGAGACCCAGTACTTC. It encodes CASSFGSGGLETQYF.

The chain carries TRBV21-1 and TRBJ1-1. TRBV21-1 is a documented pseudogene. CDR3 length equals 13 residues. This CDR3 reads CASSKIMNTEAFF. In DNA form, the CDR3 reads TGTGCCAGCAGCAAAATTATGAACACTGAAGCTTTCTTT.

This clonotype was seen repeatedly, ten times or more. The chain is built from TRBV11-2 and TRBJ2-3, with TRBD2 matching over 8 bases. CDR3 length: 15 amino acids. Germline CDR1 SGHAT, CDR2 FQNNGV. Trimming cost V 7 bases and J 6 bases; bases outside gene matches: 12. The CDR3 reads CASTPTGGGPDTQYF. CDR3 DNA sequence: TGTGCCAGCACCCCGACAGGCGGGGGGCCGGATACGCAGTATTTT.